The 6 T cell receptor beta chains in this list originate from one sample, sequenced in a study of T cell responses to AZD1222 COVID-19 vaccine. The table came from immunoSEQ multiplex PCR; TCRdb's copy has only in-frame clones and leaves some out. Altogether 120,000 to 150,000 clones are present, more than 70% being singletons, with the ten largest covering approximately 3%. This material consisted of peripheral blood, taken 28 days after the second AZD1222 dose. These receptors were taken from an adult who received the AZD1222 COVID-19 vaccine.

The V and J genes are TRBV7-2 and TRBJ2-7; TRBD1 agrees at 7 bases. Germline CDR1 reads SGHTA; CDR2 reads FQGNSA. The length of the CDR3 is 13 residues. The ends lost 8 bases at V and 0 bases at J; junction bases unmatched: 4. In DNA form, the CDR3 reads TGTGCCAGCGGACAGGACGGCTCCTACGAGCAGTACTTC. Protein product: CASGQDGSYEQYF.

The V call is TRBV28, the J call TRBJ1-1, with unresolved D. CDR3 size: 14 residues. Germline CDR1 MDHEN, CDR2 SYDVKM. V was clipped by 7 bases and J by 5 bases, with 17 bases between them. Here the CDR3 DNA reads TGTGCCAGCAACCTGGAAGGGTTGGGGACTGAAGCTTTCTTT. It encodes CASNLEGLGTEAFF. The full variable domain, completed using reference TRBV28 and TRBJ1-1, is DVKVTQSSRYLVKRTGEKVFLECVQDMDHENMFWYRQDPGLGLRLIYFSYDVKMKEKGDIPEGYSVSREKKERFSLILESASTNQTSMYLCASNLEGLGTEAFFGQGTRLTVV.

This clone is a singleton in its sample. The chain has TRBV28 and TRBJ1-2; D possibly corresponds to TRBD1 (5 bases). The germline V gene encodes CDR1 MDHEN and CDR2 SYDVKM. V lost 6 bases and J lost 3, with 20 bases in between. This CDR3 comprises 16 residues. DNA for the CDR3: TGTGCCAGCAGCCCATCCGGGACCCGGAAAGACTATGGCTACACCTTC. Translating gives CASSPSGTRKDYGYTF.

The chain couples TRBV30 to TRBJ1-1; the D is unclear. CDR3 size: 15 residues. Germline lookup yields CDR1 GTSNPN and CDR2 SVGIG (reference sequence). The V end was cut by 0 bases, the J end by 5 bases, with 16 bases between. CDR3: CAWSVGSGRRTEAFF. The CDR3 coding sequence is TGTGCCTGGAGTGTGGGTTCCGGGCGTAGGACTGAAGCTTTCTTT.

The gene calls are TRBV5-1 and TRBJ2-2; TRBD1 might be the D (6 bases). The CDR3 spans 14 residues. Trimming stripped 1 base from V and 4 bases from J, with 8 bases between. Germline V gene lookup returns CDR1 SGHRS and CDR2 YFSETQ. In DNA form, the CDR3 reads TGCGCCAGCAGCTTGACAGGGTCCACCGGGGAGCTGTTTTTT. It is translated as CASSLTGSTGELFF.

The chain couples TRBV29-1 to TRBJ2-2, with a possible D match to TRBD1 (6 bases). The CDR3 has 13 amino acids. V shed 7 bases and J shed 5 bases, with 14 bases lying between them. CDR1 is SQVTM, CDR2 ANQGSEA, per germline. CDR3 amino acids: CSAGTPGTGELFF. The CDR3 DNA follows: TGCAGCGCGGGGACACCTGGGACCGGGGAGCTGTTTTTT.